The 27 T cell receptor beta chains presented below share a single source sample, sequenced in a study of shared clonotypes between healthy human individuals. Clones were read by immunoSEQ multiplex PCR, and TCRdb kept only the in-frame ones, dropping some. The table records some 1.4 million clones, more than 95% of them present only once. The material sequenced was naive CD4+ T cells sorted from blood. Subset in this sample: CD45RA+ positively selected. The receptors were sampled from a man between 25 and 39 years old in good health.

The CDR3 here is CASRGQPNTMNTEAFF. The CDR3 DNA is TGTGCCAGCAGAGGACAGCCGAACACCATGAACACTGAAGCTTTCTTT. The rearrangement uses TRBV2 and TRBJ1-1, with D possibly matching TRBD1 (6 bases). CDR1 SNHLY and CDR2 FYNNEI come from the germline V gene. V was trimmed by 6 bases and J by 0 bases, leaving 17 bases between them. The CDR3 sequence is 16 residues long. Full variable domain (missing parts from reference TRBV2 and TRBJ1-1): EPEVTQTPSHQVTQMGQEVILRCVPISNHLYFYWYRQILGQKVEFLVSFYNNEISEKSEIFDDQFSVERPDGSNFTLKIRSTKLEDSAMYFCASRGQPNTMNTEAFFGQGTRLTVV.

The chain combines TRBV27 with TRBJ1-1; 8 bases fit TRBD1. There are 14 residues in the CDR3. The V segment lost 3 bases and the J segment 5 bases; nucleotides outside the gene matches: 5. CDR1 and CDR2 (germline): MNHEY, SMNVEV (reference sequence). The CDR3 coding sequence is TGTGCCAGCAGTTTGCAGGGGGCGTTGACTGAAGCTTTCTTT. Protein product: CASSLQGALTEAFF.

In regard to this clone: One end of the junction is discordant with germline, which a read error may explain. The rearrangement uses TRBV5-8 and TRBJ2-2, with 10 bases fitting TRBD1. Looked up from germline, CDR1 is SGHTS and CDR2 is YDEGEE. This CDR3 is 15 amino acids long. Here the CDR3 reads CASRLDRGRSGELFF. The CDR3 nucleotides are TGTGCCAGCAGGTTGGACAGGGGGAGATCCGGGGAGCTGTTTTTT.

The chain links TRBV2 to TRBJ1-4; 9 bases fit TRBD1. The germline gives CDR1 SNHLY, CDR2 FYNNEI. CDR3 length equals 16 residues. Unmatched junction bases numbered 17, after V lost 8 bases and J lost 10 bases. As DNA, the CDR3 is TGTGCCAGCGGGAAGACAGGGGGTCTCTCTCTCGGAAAACTGTTTTTT. Its protein is CASGKTGGLSLGKLFF.

The chain recombines TRBV5-6 with TRBJ1-4; D may be TRBD1 (6 bases). Germline lookup yields CDR1 SGHDT and CDR2 YYEEEE. Trimming removed 2 bases from V and 5 bases from J, with 13 bases in between. This CDR3 has 15 residues. Here the CDR3 reads CASSFAGQGNEKLFF. The CDR3 nucleotides are TGTGCCAGCAGCTTCGCGGGGCAGGGGAATGAAAAACTGTTTTTT.

J is TRBJ1-1 and V is TRBV7-8; 8 bases line up with TRBD1. Germline CDR1 is SGHVS and CDR2 is FQNEAQ. V shed 2 bases and J 6 bases; nucleotides not matched to a gene: 8. The CDR3 is made up of 15 amino acids. As DNA, the CDR3 is TGTGCCAGCAGCTTAACCCTGGGGACAGGCCCTGAAGCTTTCTTT. Protein sequence: CASSLTLGTGPEAFF.

This rearrangement joins TRBV7-6 to TRBJ1-3; D uncertain. The germline gives CDR1 SGHVS, CDR2 FNYEAQ. V lost 1 base and J lost 3, with 7 bases in between. The CDR3 runs to 14 residues. The CDR3 DNA is TGTGCCAGCAGCTTAGTGGTCAGTGGAAACACCATATATTTT. Protein sequence: CASSLVVSGNTIYF.

The V call is TRBV10-1, the J call TRBJ2-2; TRBD2 is a possible D gene (6 bases). Germline lookup yields CDR1 WNHNN and CDR2 SYGVQD (reference sequence). There are 12 residues in the CDR3. Trimming shortened V by 4 bases and J by 7 bases, and 7 bases separated the two germline ends. DNA for the CDR3: TGCGCCAGCAGTGTGACTAGCGGGGAGCTGTTTTTT. Its translation: CASSVTSGELFF.

The rearrangement uses TRBV7-9 and TRBJ2-7; 8 bases map to TRBD1. The V gene end was trimmed by 3 bases and the J gene end by 5 bases; junction bases not matched to a gene: 6. CDR1 is SEHNR and CDR2 is FQNEAQ in the germline V gene (reference sequence). This CDR3 spans 14 amino acids. The CDR3 nucleotides read TGTGCCAGCAGCTTTCTCCAGGGGGCCCACGAGCAGTACTTC. Its translation is CASSFLQGAHEQYF.

This chain uses TRBV7-9 with TRBJ1-3; 9 bases line up with TRBD1. CDR3 size: 15 residues. Germline V CDR1 and CDR2: SEHNR, FQNEAQ (reference sequence). V lost 4 bases to trimming and J lost 4 bases; unmatched junction nucleotides: 5. Here the CDR3 DNA reads TGTGCCAGCAGCTACCGGGACAGGGCGGGAAACACCATATATTTT. Its translation is CASSYRDRAGNTIYF.

The V call is TRBV11-1, the J call TRBJ2-1; 13 positions match TRBD2. Per germline, CDR1 SGHAT and CDR2 FQDESV (reference sequence). This CDR3 is built from 17 residues. Germline trimming cut 5 bases from V and 5 bases from J; bases unmatched to any gene: 9. CDR3 sequence reads: CASSPGTSGIKHNEQFF. DNA for the CDR3: TGTGCCAGCAGCCCCGGGACTAGCGGGATTAAACACAATGAGCAGTTCTTC.

The chain joins TRBV5-1 to TRBJ2-1; 7 positions agree with TRBD1. The J segment lost 8 bases and the V segment lost 1 base, leaving 9 bases of the junction unmatched. In germline, CDR1 is SGHRS, CDR2 YFSETQ. The CDR3 sequence is 15 residues long. CDR3 DNA sequence: TGCGCCAGCAGCTTGTCGAGCACAGGGGTCGATGAGCAGTTCTTC. Translated, it gives CASSLSSTGVDEQFF.

V and J are TRBV5-4 and TRBJ1-4; no clear D. V was pared by 4 bases and J by 0 bases, with 10 bases between. The length of the CDR3 is 15 residues. CDR1 SGHNT and CDR2 YYREEE come from the germline V gene (reference sequence). The CDR3 loop reads CASSRGSSTNEKLFF. DNA for the CDR3: TGTGCCAGCAGCCGCGGATCCTCAACTAATGAAAAACTGTTTTTT.

The chain is built from TRBV5-4 and TRBJ2-3; tentatively, D is TRBD2 (5 bases). The CDR3 loop spans 16 amino acids. The germline V gene encodes CDR1 SGHNT and CDR2 YYREEE (reference sequence). Trimming cost V 7 bases and J 4 bases, with 22 bases left between them. The CDR3 bases are TGTGCCAGCGTGAGACCGGGCCTAGAGGGAGCAGATACGCAGTATTTT. Encoded protein: CASVRPGLEGADTQYF.

The DNA for the CDR3 is TGTGCCAGCAGCTTGGACAGACTAGGCATCACCGGGGAGCTGTTTTTT. Translated, it gives CASSLDRLGITGELFF. V gene TRBV5-4 combines with J gene TRBJ2-2; D is possibly TRBD2 (6 bases). The V gene lost 0 bases and the J gene lost 4 bases, with 13 bases spanning the gap. This CDR3 is built from 16 residues. The germline gives CDR1 SGHNT, CDR2 YYREEE (reference sequence).

Points on this clone: The sample has other DNA sequences that encode this CDR3 too. The rearrangement joins TRBV4-3 to TRBJ1-2; maybe TRBD1 (6 bases). V dropped 0 bases and J dropped 5 bases, with 13 bases sitting between them. This CDR3 has 15 residues. Germline V gene data show CDR1 as LGHNA and CDR2 as YSLEER. For the CDR3, the DNA is TGCGCCAGCAGCCAAGATCCCAGGGGAGGATATGGCTACACCTTC. It translates to CASSQDPRGGYGYTF.

The chain links TRBV27 to TRBJ2-1; 9 positions match TRBD1. CDR3 size: 15 residues. V was pared by 6 bases and J by 5 bases, with 8 bases of the junction left unmatched. Germline V gene data show CDR1 as MNHEY and CDR2 as SMNVEV (reference sequence). CDR3 loop: CASRYTGGAHNEQFF. The CDR3, as DNA: TGTGCCAGCAGATACACAGGGGGCGCGCACAATGAGCAGTTCTTC.

The rearrangement joins TRBV9 to TRBJ1-1; unclear D gene. The length of the CDR3 is 15 residues. CDR1 is SGDLS, CDR2 YYNGEE, per germline. Between the trimmed V and J ends, which lost 0 bases and 3 bases, there was a span of 12 bases. CDR3 sequence reads: CASSVVVGSDTEAFF. The DNA of the CDR3 is TGTGCCAGCAGCGTAGTAGTGGGATCGGACACTGAAGCTTTCTTT. Complete variable domain (other parts from reference TRBV9 and TRBJ1-1): DSGVTQTPKHLITATGQRVTLRCSPRSGDLSVYWYQQSLDQGLQFLIQYYNGEERAKGNILERFSAQQFPDLHSELNLSSLELGDSALYFCASSVVVGSDTEAFFGQGTRLTVV.

The chain joins TRBV5-1 to TRBJ2-3; 9 bases agree with TRBD2. The CDR3 is 17 residues long. Germline trimming cut 4 bases from V and 4 bases from J; bases unmatched to any gene: 13. Germline CDR1 is SGHRS and CDR2 is YFSETQ. The CDR3 coding sequence is TGCGCCAGCAGCCGAACTCCTAGCGGGGTGACAGCAGATACGCAGTATTTT. The encoded protein is CASSRTPSGVTADTQYF.

The V gene is TRBV27, the J gene TRBJ2-3; 8 bases fit TRBD1. J lost 3 bases, V lost 2 bases, and 4 bases had no gene match. CDR1 and CDR2 from the germline V gene are MNHEY and SMNVEV (reference sequence). This CDR3 spans 15 amino acids. Here the CDR3 reads CASSLLNRGTDTQYF. DNA of the CDR3: TGTGCCAGCAGTTTACTGAACAGGGGGACAGATACGCAGTATTTT.

The rearrangement links TRBV7-6 to TRBJ2-7; 11 bases fit TRBD1. There are 14 residues in the CDR3. Germline-derived CDR1 and CDR2 are SGHVS and FNYEAQ. V gave up 5 bases and J gave up 6 bases; unmatched junction bases: 6. CDR3 protein: CASSPRTGGREQYF. The CDR3 nucleotides read TGTGCCAGCAGCCCAAGGACAGGGGGCCGCGAGCAGTACTTC.

The chain is built from TRBV6-1 and TRBJ2-2; TRBD1 matches 11 bases. V was pared by 5 bases and J by 5 bases, with 4 bases of the junction left unmatched. CDR3 length equals 15 residues. The germline V gene has CDR1 MNHNS and CDR2 SASEGT. For the CDR3, the DNA is TGTGCCAGCAGTCTAGGGACAGGGGGAACCGGGGAGCTGTTTTTT. It is translated as CASSLGTGGTGELFF.

This clone was observed a single time. The gene calls are TRBV19 and TRBJ2-1, with D perhaps matching TRBD1 (7 bases). Germline CDR1 and CDR2: LNHDA and SQIVND (reference sequence). The CDR3 runs to 15 residues. The V end lost 3 bases, the J end lost 4 bases, and 13 bases lay between the germline ends. CDR3 sequence (DNA): TGTGCCAGTAGTATCCCAGGGGGGCCTTACAATGAGCAGTTCTTC. Translated, it gives CASSIPGGPYNEQFF.

V gene TRBV4-3 combines with J gene TRBJ2-1; 10 bases agree with TRBD1. Trimming took 3 bases from V and 4 from J; bases not matched to a gene: 3. The CDR3 has 15 amino acids. Germline CDR1 and CDR2: LGHNA and YSLEER. The CDR3, as DNA: TGCGCCAGCAGCCACCGGGACAGGGGATACAATGAGCAGTTCTTC. It is translated as CASSHRDRGYNEQFF.

The chain employs TRBV7-2 and TRBJ2-3; 10 nucleotides line up with TRBD1. The CDR3 sequence is 15 residues long. Germline V gene data show CDR1 as SGHTA and CDR2 as FQGNSA. J was trimmed by 4 bases and V by 4 bases; bases with no gene match: 5. The CDR3 here is CASSWGQGRADTQYF. CDR3 nucleotide sequence: TGTGCCAGCAGCTGGGGACAGGGGAGGGCAGATACGCAGTATTTT.

V is TRBV19 and J is TRBJ1-5; D is unresolved. This CDR3 contains 15 residues. The germline CDR1 and CDR2 sequences are LNHDA and SQIVND (reference sequence). V was shortened by 5 bases and J by 0 bases, with 11 bases between the two germline ends. The CDR3 loop is CASSSQDLSNQPQHF. The DNA for the CDR3 is TGTGCCAGTAGTTCCCAGGACCTTAGCAATCAGCCCCAGCATTTT.

Comments on this clone: Here the CDR3 omits its conserved ending phenylalanine or tryptophan, so a read error is the likely source. The limits of the CDR3 on the DNA are not certain, so only TCRdb's listed CDR3 is given. The genes are TRBV21-1 and TRBJ1-1. TRBV21-1 is a documented pseudogene. The CDR3 is 9 residues long, counting both termini. This CDR3 reads CASNPGRSK.